This TCR beta chain originates from a study of T cell changes during pregnancy in multiple sclerosis. V was cut by 4 bases and J by 7 bases, with 11 bases left in between. Germline CDR1 SGDLS, CDR2 YYNGEE. CDR3 length: 12 residues. TCRdb keeps only in-frame clones here, not all; method: immunoSEQ multiplex PCR. The sample holds under 40,000 clones; around 93% are singletons and the top ten take approximately 0.44%. The sequence derives from a female donor in good health, enrolled as a control in a pregnancy study. The input for sequencing was CD4+ T cells from peripheral blood mononuclear cells, taken in the third trimester of pregnancy. V gene TRBV9 combines with J gene TRBJ1-2; possible D gene TRBD1, 6 bases. In DNA form, the CDR3 reads TGTGCCAGCAGCAAAGGGGGGGCTGGCTACACCTTC. Amino acid sequence: CASSKGGAGYTF.